A single sample gave rise to the 6 T cell receptor beta chains below, sequenced in a study of cytomegalovirus exposure and HLA in healthy donors. Both 60 Vbeta primers and 13 Jbeta primers went into the PCR. Profiling relied on immunoSEQ multiplex PCR, and the TCRdb table lists in-frame clones only, not all of them. The sample contains 100,000 to 150,000 clones, more than 15% of which appear only once. Sequencing was carried out using PBMCs. The receptors stem from a female donor in good health and CMV-seropositive.

This chain connects TRBV7-8 to TRBJ2-5, with D unresolved. Trimming took 5 bases from V and 6 from J, leaving 13 bases between them. Germline CDR1 reads SGHVS; CDR2 reads FQNEAQ. The CDR3 contains 13 residues. CDR3 sequence (DNA): TGTGCCAGCAGCCAGGATCGTTTGAAGACCCAGTACTTC. As protein: CASSQDRLKTQYF.

This clone showed up just a few times. The chain couples TRBV7-2 to TRBJ1-1; 7 bases map to TRBD1. The CDR3 spans 13 residues. V lost 4 bases and J lost 7; bases outside the gene matches: 6. Germline CDR1 reads SGHTA; CDR2 reads FQGNSA. CDR3 DNA: TGTGCCAGCAGCTCTCGACAGGGCCTTGAAGCTTTCTTT. Its protein product is CASSSRQGLEAFF.

The V call is TRBV29-1, the J call TRBJ1-2, with 7 bases matching TRBD1. The V and J ends lost 7 bases and 0 bases, in that order; junction bases with no gene match: 5. The germline V gene has CDR1 SQVTM and CDR2 ANQGSEA. This CDR3 has 13 amino acids. The CDR3 DNA reads as TGCAGCGGATTCACAGGGGCTAACTATGGCTACACCTTC. Its translation: CSGFTGANYGYTF.

J is TRBJ1-1 and V is TRBV4-3; 8 bases are shared with TRBD1. Germline V gives CDR1 LGHNA, CDR2 YSLEER. J lost 9 bases, V lost 0 bases, and 9 bases had no gene match. CDR3 length equals 15 residues. CDR3 coding DNA: TGCGCCAGCAGCCAAGACGATCTTCGGACAGGGAAAGCTTTCTTT. Translating it yields CASSQDDLRTGKAFF.

This clone was seen a handful of times. The chain joins TRBV5-1 to TRBJ2-3; D might be TRBD1 (6 bases). V was pared by 0 bases and J by 2 bases, with 10 bases between. Germline V gene lookup returns CDR1 SGHRS and CDR2 YFSETQ. The CDR3 length is 15 residues. CDR3 protein: CASSLGDIITDTQYF. CDR3 DNA: TGCGCCAGCAGCTTGGGGGACATCATCACAGATACGCAGTATTTT.

This clone was seen a handful of times. This chain uses TRBV4-3 with TRBJ2-3, with 9 bases that match TRBD2. This CDR3 contains 18 residues. Germline lookup yields CDR1 LGHNA and CDR2 YSLEER. Trimming removed 0 bases from V and 3 bases from J; junction bases left unmatched: 10. DNA for the CDR3: TGCGCCAGCAGCCAAGAGTGGGCGGGGGGGCAGAGGACAGATACGCAGTATTTT. Amino acid sequence: CASSQEWAGGQRTDTQYF.